The T cell receptor beta chain described here comes from a study of CXCR3-negative and CXCR3-positive naive CD8 T cells. In regard to this clonotype: The target antigen is unknown.

Findings and caveats of the study: More hydrophobic TRB CDR3s occurred in CXCR3-positive than in CXCR3-negative naive cells.

In preparing the TRB cDNA libraries, 5' RACE with UMI labels was used. From its re-call of the 5' RACE reads, TCRdb lists each CDR3 protein once, without DNA. This sample contains 150,000 to 180,000 distinct CDR3 sequences. The clonotype originates from a human donor in good health. Some clones in this sample may be carry-over from other donors' samples. The source material was naive CXCR3+ CD8+ T cells from blood. Described subset: CD45RO-CCR7+CD27+CD95- naive CD8+ T cells expressing CXCR3 (TNR3+).

The CDR3 reads CASSWPGANTGELFF. The V and J genes are TRBV5-5 and TRBJ2-2. The CDR3 totals 15 residues. Germline V gene lookup returns CDR1 SGHKS and CDR2 YYEKEE (reference sequence).